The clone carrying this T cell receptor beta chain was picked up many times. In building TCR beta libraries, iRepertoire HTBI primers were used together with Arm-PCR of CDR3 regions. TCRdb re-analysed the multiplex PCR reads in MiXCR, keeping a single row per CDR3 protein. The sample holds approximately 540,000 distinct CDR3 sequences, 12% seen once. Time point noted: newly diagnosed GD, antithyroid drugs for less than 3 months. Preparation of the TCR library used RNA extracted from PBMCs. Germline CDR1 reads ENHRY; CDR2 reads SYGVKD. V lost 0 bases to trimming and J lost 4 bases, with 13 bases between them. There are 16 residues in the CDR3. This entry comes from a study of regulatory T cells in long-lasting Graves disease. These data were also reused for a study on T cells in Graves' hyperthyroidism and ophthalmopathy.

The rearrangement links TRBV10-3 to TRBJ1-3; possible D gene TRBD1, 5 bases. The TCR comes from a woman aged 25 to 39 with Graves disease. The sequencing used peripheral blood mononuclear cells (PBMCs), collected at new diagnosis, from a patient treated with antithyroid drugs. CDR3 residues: CAISESEGLGGNTIYF. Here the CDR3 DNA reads TGTGCCATCAGTGAGTCGGAGGGGCTAGGCGGAAACACCATATATTTT.